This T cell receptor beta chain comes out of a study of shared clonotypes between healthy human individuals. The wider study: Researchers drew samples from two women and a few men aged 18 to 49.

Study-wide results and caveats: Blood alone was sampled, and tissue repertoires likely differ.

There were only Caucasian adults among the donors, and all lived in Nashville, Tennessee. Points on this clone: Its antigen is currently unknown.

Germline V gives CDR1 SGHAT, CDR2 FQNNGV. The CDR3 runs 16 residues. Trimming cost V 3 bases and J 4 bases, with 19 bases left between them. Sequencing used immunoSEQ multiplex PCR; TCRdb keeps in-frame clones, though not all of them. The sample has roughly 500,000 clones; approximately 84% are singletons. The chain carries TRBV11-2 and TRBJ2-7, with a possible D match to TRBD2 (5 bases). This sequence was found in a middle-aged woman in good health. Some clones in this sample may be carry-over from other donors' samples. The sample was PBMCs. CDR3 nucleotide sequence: TGTGCCAGCAGCTTGGCCGAGGCGGTTGGCGGGTACGAGCAGTACTTC. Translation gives CASSLAEAVGGYEQYF.